The next 27 T cell receptor beta chains were all read from a single sample in a study of CD8 T cells in Susac syndrome. Random hexamers primed reverse transcription of about 0.45 to 1 ug RNA. TCRdb fed the immunoSEQ multiplex PCR reads into MiXCR, producing one record per CDR3 protein. This sample has approximately 150,000 distinct CDR3 sequences; 93% occur once, and the top ten carry about 0.088%. Sequencing was performed on CD4+ T cells from PBMCs. The receptors originated from a human donor with multiple sclerosis.

The chain is built from TRBV20-1 and TRBJ2-3, with 11 bases matching TRBD2. The germline V gene has CDR1 DFQATT and CDR2 SNEGSKA (reference sequence). After removal of 7 bases from V and 4 bases from J, the junction contained 4 bases not matched to a gene. This CDR3 region has 13 residues. The CDR3 loop is CSVAGGGPDTQYF. In DNA form, the CDR3 reads TGCAGTGTAGCGGGAGGGGGCCCAGATACGCAGTATTTT.

This clonotype was detected once. J is TRBJ2-5 and V is TRBV28; 11 bases fit TRBD2. V lost 6 bases, J lost 4 bases, and 7 bases stayed unmatched. The V gene's germline CDR1 is MDHEN and CDR2 SYDVKM. CDR3 length: 15 residues. CDR3: CASRLTSGGRETQYF. In DNA form, the CDR3 reads TGTGCCAGCAGACTCACTAGCGGGGGCAGAGAGACCCAGTACTTC.

This chain joins TRBV4-3 and TRBJ2-1; TRBD2 agrees at 8 bases. V shed 4 bases and J 13 bases; nucleotides not matched to a gene: 12. Germline V gene lookup returns CDR1 LGHNA and CDR2 YSLEER. This CDR3 region has 14 residues. CDR3 protein: CASSLSGTSGTQFF. CDR3 nucleotide sequence: TGCGCCAGCAGCCTCAGCGGCACTAGCGGAACCCAGTTCTTC.

The chain combines TRBV28 with TRBJ2-5; unclear D gene. This CDR3 has 15 residues. Germline CDR1 is MDHEN and CDR2 is SYDVKM. V was clipped by 4 bases and J by 0 bases, with 12 bases between them. CDR3 loop: CASSSSSAYQETQYF. The CDR3 coding sequence is TGTGCCAGCAGTTCCTCATCGGCGTACCAAGAGACCCAGTACTTC.

The chain carries TRBV5-1 and TRBJ2-2, with 7 bases aligning to TRBD1. The V gene's germline CDR1 is SGHRS and CDR2 YFSETQ. There are 16 residues in the CDR3. V lost 0 bases to trimming and J lost 1 base; unmatched junction nucleotides: 3. The CDR3 nucleotides are TGCGCCAGCAGCTTGGCCCGGACAGGGAACACCGGGGAGCTGTTTTTT. Translation gives CASSLARTGNTGELFF.

The chain uses TRBV19 and TRBJ1-1, with D maybe TRBD1 (5 bases). V was cut by 5 bases and J by 5 bases, with 15 bases left in between. This CDR3 is 14 amino acids long. Germline V lookup: CDR1 LNHDA, CDR2 SQIVND (reference sequence). The CDR3 loop is CASSLDQGWTEAFF. CDR3 DNA sequence: TGTGCCAGTAGTCTCGACCAGGGTTGGACTGAAGCTTTCTTT.

V gene TRBV9 combines with J gene TRBJ1-1; D not certain. Deletions cut 4 bases from V and 0 bases from J, with 13 bases between. Per the germline V gene, CDR1 is SGDLS and CDR2 is YYNGEE. The length of the CDR3 is 15 residues. CDR3 protein: CASSPPRVLNTEAFF. The DNA for the CDR3 is TGTGCCAGCAGCCCCCCTAGGGTCTTGAACACTGAAGCTTTCTTT. Complete variable domain (other parts from reference TRBV9 and TRBJ1-1): DSGVTQTPKHLITATGQRVTLRCSPRSGDLSVYWYQQSLDQGLQFLIQYYNGEERAKGNILERFSAQQFPDLHSELNLSSLELGDSALYFCASSPPRVLNTEAFFGQGTRLTVV.

This rearrangement joins TRBV14 to TRBJ2-1; tentative D call: TRBD1 (6 bases). Trimming cost V 3 bases and J 3 bases, with 15 bases left between them. Germline assignment: CDR1 SGHDN and CDR2 FVKESK. The CDR3 contains 16 residues. CDR3 protein: CASSHGSGALYNEQFF. DNA for the CDR3: TGTGCCAGCAGCCACGGGTCAGGGGCTCTCTACAATGAGCAGTTCTTC.

The chain has TRBV4-2 and TRBJ2-7; the D gene is possibly TRBD1 (5 bases). V lost 2 bases to trimming and J lost 5 bases, with 10 bases between them. The CDR3 spans 13 residues. Per germline, CDR1 LGHNA and CDR2 YNFKEQ. The CDR3 region is CASSQQGFDEQYF. CDR3 sequence (DNA): TGTGCCAGCAGCCAACAGGGATTCGACGAGCAGTACTTC.

V usage is TRBV4-1 and J usage is TRBJ2-4, with D perhaps given as TRBD1 or TRBD2 (5 bases each). V was shortened by 4 bases and J by 8 bases, with 12 bases between the two germline ends. CDR1 and CDR2 from the germline V gene are MGHRA and YSYEKL. The CDR3 runs to 13 residues. The CDR3 sequence is CASSRDPIDIQYF. CDR3 DNA sequence: TGCGCCAGCAGCCGGGACCCGATTGACATTCAGTACTTC.

The chain couples TRBV20-1 to TRBJ2-3; unclear D gene. The CDR3 has 14 amino acids. CDR1 and CDR2 (germline): DFQATT, SNEGSKA (reference sequence). V gave up 0 bases and J gave up 0 bases, with 7 bases separating them. DNA of the CDR3: TGCAGTGCTAGAGATTGGGTTAGCACAGATACGCAGTATTTT. Translation gives CSARDWVSTDTQYF.

The chain has TRBV7-8 and TRBJ1-2; TRBD1 might be the D (6 bases). Trimming took off 5 bases at V and 4 bases at J, with 20 bases between the two ends. The CDR3 is 16 residues long. The germline gives CDR1 SGHVS, CDR2 FQNEAQ. The CDR3 coding sequence is TGTGCCAGCAGCCGAGCCGACAGGTCTGTGGGCTATGGCTACACCTTC. Translating gives CASSRADRSVGYGYTF.

This clonotype showed up just a few times. The CDR3 is CASSLSRYEQYF. CDR3 bases: TGTGCCAGCAGTTTAAGTCGATACGAGCAGTACTTC. The V and J genes are TRBV28 and TRBJ2-7, with D hard to call. V was shortened by 2 bases and J by 4 bases, with 6 bases between the two germline ends. The length of the CDR3 is 12 residues. The germline gives CDR1 MDHEN, CDR2 SYDVKM. Full variable domain (rest looked up from reference TRBV28 and TRBJ2-7): DVKVTQSSRYLVKRTGEKVFLECVQDMDHENMFWYRQDPGLGLRLIYFSYDVKMKEKGDIPEGYSVSREKKERFSLILESASTNQTSMYLCASSLSRYEQYFGPGTRLTVT.

This chain uses TRBV5-1 with TRBJ2-2, with no clear D. V was trimmed by 1 base and J by 0 bases, leaving 13 bases between them. Germline assignment: CDR1 SGHRS and CDR2 YFSETQ. The CDR3 sequence is 17 residues long. This CDR3 reads CASSLIIGPSNTGELFF. DNA of the CDR3: TGCGCCAGCAGCTTGATTATCGGGCCCTCGAACACCGGGGAGCTGTTTTTT.

This chain joins TRBV5-1 and TRBJ2-5; a weak D match, TRBD2 (5 bases). The germline gives CDR1 SGHRS, CDR2 YFSETQ. This CDR3 comprises 14 residues. The V end was cut by 5 bases, the J end by 5 bases, with 16 bases between. The CDR3 DNA reads TGCGCCAGCAGACGTCCCGGCTCGGGGGAGACCCAGTACTTC. It codes for CASRRPGSGETQYF.

This sequence joins TRBV27 and TRBJ1-2; 7 nucleotides line up with TRBD1. V trimming: 5 bases; J trimming: 8 bases; junction bases outside the gene matches: 17. This CDR3 spans 16 amino acids. Germline V CDR1 and CDR2: MNHEY, SMNVEV (reference sequence). The CDR3 region has the DNA TGTGCCAGCAGTCCCCGCGGAGCAGGGGGGTCGTGGGGCTACACCTTC. Amino acid sequence: CASSPRGAGGSWGYTF.

The V gene is TRBV4-2, the J gene TRBJ2-7; 9 nucleotides match TRBD1. Germline V gene sequence: CDR1 LGHNA, CDR2 YNFKEQ. J gave up 2 bases and V 0 bases, and 11 bases lay outside the gene matches. CDR3 length: 18 residues. The CDR3 DNA reads as TGTGCCAGCAGCCAAGATATGGGACAGGGAGGGAGCCCCTACGAGCAGTACTTC. This translates into CASSQDMGQGGSPYEQYF.

The chain links TRBV7-3 to TRBJ2-3; no clear D gene. The CDR3 has 11 amino acids. V lost 1 base and J 6 bases, leaving 2 bases between the germline ends. Germline CDR1 and CDR2: SGHTA and FQGTGA. DNA of the CDR3: TGTGCCAGCAGCTTAATGGATACGCAGTATTTT. Its protein is CASSLMDTQYF.

This chain connects TRBV10-3 to TRBJ1-2; 9 bases align to TRBD1. Germline V lookup: CDR1 ENHRY, CDR2 SYGVKD. Germline trimming cut 7 bases from V and 8 bases from J; bases unmatched to any gene: 5. The CDR3 length is 12 residues. CDR3 amino acids: CAITSDRGGYTF. For the CDR3, the DNA is TGTGCCATCACTTCGGACAGGGGCGGCTACACCTTC.

This CDR3 is CASSRSPAGAEAFF. The CDR3 DNA is TGTGCCAGTAGTAGATCCCCGGCGGGAGCTGAAGCTTTCTTT. The chain combines TRBV19 with TRBJ1-1; no clear D gene. The germline gives CDR1 LNHDA, CDR2 SQIVND (reference sequence). Trimming pared 4 bases from V and 6 bases from J, leaving 15 bases between. This CDR3 is built from 14 residues.

The chain is built from TRBV11-1 and TRBJ2-7; 12 nucleotides agree with TRBD2. The germline V gene encodes CDR1 SGHAT and CDR2 FQDESV (reference sequence). This CDR3 contains 17 residues. V was pared by 4 bases and J by 2 bases, with 9 bases of the junction left unmatched. The CDR3, as DNA: TGTGCCAGCAGCTCCCCGGATTGGACTAGCGGGACCTACGAGCAGTACTTC. Its protein product is CASSSPDWTSGTYEQYF.

This chain connects TRBV14 to TRBJ2-3, with D maybe TRBD2 (6 bases). V was clipped by 4 bases and J by 2 bases, with 10 bases between them. The CDR3 has 14 amino acids. Per the germline V gene, CDR1 is SGHDN and CDR2 is FVKESK. CDR3 sequence: CASSRLDYTDTQYF. The CDR3 DNA reads TGTGCCAGCAGCCGCTTGGACTACACAGATACGCAGTATTTT.

J is TRBJ2-1 and V is TRBV7-2, with D tentatively TRBD1 (7 bases). Germline-derived CDR1 and CDR2 are SGHTA and FQGNSA. The CDR3 has 15 residues. V was trimmed by 4 bases and J by 7 bases, leaving 17 bases between them. The CDR3 nucleotides read TGTGCCAGCAGCTCCCAGGGGGGATTAGGGAATGAGCAGTTCTTC. This encodes CASSSQGGLGNEQFF.

J is TRBJ2-7 and V is TRBV20-1; D is perhaps TRBD1 or TRBD2 (5 bases each). Germline assignment: CDR1 DFQATT and CDR2 SNEGSKA (reference sequence). Trimming took 4 bases from V and 4 from J, leaving 17 bases between them. This CDR3 region has 14 residues. As DNA, the CDR3 is TGCAGTGCTACGGGACCCACACTTCAGTACGAGCAGTACTTC. It yields the protein CSATGPTLQYEQYF.

This sequence joins TRBV16 and TRBJ2-1, with 10 bases aligning to TRBD2. Trimming removed 4 bases from V and 5 bases from J; junction bases left unmatched: 14. This CDR3 comprises 18 residues. Germline V CDR1 and CDR2: KGHSY, FQNENV. CDR3 bases: TGTGCCAGCAGCCCGTCCGTCCTACTAGCGGGAAACGACAATGAGCAGTTCTTC. This sequence encodes CASSPSVLLAGNDNEQFF.

The chain carries TRBV4-1 and TRBJ1-5, with 11 nucleotides matching TRBD1. CDR1 is MGHRA and CDR2 is YSYEKL in the germline V gene. The V and J ends lost 1 base and 8 bases, in that order; junction bases with no gene match: 7. The CDR3 extends over 16 amino acids. The CDR3 DNA follows: TGCGCCAGCAGCCAAGTCCCCGGGACAGGGGGAAAGCCCCAGCATTTT. Its translation: CASSQVPGTGGKPQHF.

The chain carries TRBV7-3 and TRBJ1-2, with 8 bases lining up with TRBD1. With V trimmed by 6 bases and J by 7 bases, 19 bases remained unmatched. Germline V CDR1 and CDR2: SGHTA, FQGTGA. The CDR3 has 17 residues. The CDR3 DNA follows: TGTGCCAGCAGTTTATACCCGCCCGACAGGGGTTTTGGTGGCTACACCTTC. Protein: CASSLYPPDRGFGGYTF.